Below, 12 T cell receptor beta chains from the same sample are listed, as sequenced in a study of OX40 agonist ivuxolimab in advanced cancers. TCRdb's table, derived via immunoSEQ multiplex PCR, lists solely in-frame clones and lacks some. The table records 65,000 to 70,000 clones, 85% to 90% of them present only once. Specimen: CD4+ or CD8+ T cells sorted from blood, collected in a trial of the OX40 agonist ivuxolimab. Receptor source: an adult with an advanced solid tumor such as melanoma, head and neck, liver or kidney cancer.

The chain combines TRBV5-1 with TRBJ2-7; the D gene is possibly TRBD2 (5 bases). Germline V gene sequence: CDR1 SGHRS, CDR2 YFSETQ. The CDR3 has 13 amino acids. Between the trimmed V and J ends, which lost 8 bases and 4 bases, there was a span of 16 bases. The CDR3 DNA follows: TGCGCCAGTGCCCGGGATTCACTTTACGAGCAGTACTTC. This gives the protein CASARDSLYEQYF. The whole variable domain, remainder taken from reference TRBV5-1 and TRBJ2-7, is KAGVTQTPRYLIKTRGQQVTLSCSPISGHRSVSWYQQTPGQGLQFLFEYFSETQRNKGNFPGRFSGRQFSNSRSEMNVSTLELGDSALYLCASARDSLYEQYFGPGTRLTVT.

The chain recombines TRBV11-3 with TRBJ2-7, with TRBD1 matching 9 bases. V lost 5 bases to trimming and J lost 9 bases; unmatched junction nucleotides: 8. The V gene's germline CDR1 is SGHNT and CDR2 YENEEA. The CDR3 length is 13 residues. The CDR3 region has the DNA TGTGCCAGCAGCCCGTTACAGGGGGCCCCGCAGTACTTC. Protein: CASSPLQGAPQYF.

The V call is TRBV21-1, the J call TRBJ2-2; the table names TRBD2, a call not compared with the DNA. TRBV21-1 represents a pseudogene. The CDR3 runs 16 residues. CDR3 loop: CASSNRDFLYTGELFF. CDR3 DNA sequence: TGTGCCAGCAGCAATCGGGACTTTTTGTACACCGGGGAGCTGTTTTTT.

The V call is TRBV2, the J call TRBJ1-1; 7 nucleotides match TRBD1. The CDR3 runs 13 residues. J was trimmed by 1 base and V by 6 bases; bases with no gene match: 2. CDR1 and CDR2 from the germline V gene are SNHLY and FYNNEI. The chain's CDR3 is CASRRGRNTEAFF. The CDR3 DNA is TGTGCCAGCAGGAGGGGGCGGAACACTGAAGCTTTCTTT.

V is TRBV21-1 and J is TRBJ1-1. TRBV21-1 is noted as a pseudogene. The CDR3 extends over 17 amino acids. In DNA, the CDR3 is TGTGCCAGCAGCCCGATAGACGGTCCGGGGGCCTTGACTGAAGCTTTCTTT. Translation gives CASSPIDGPGALTEAFF.

The rearrangement joins TRBV14 to TRBJ1-3, with D maybe TRBD1 (5 bases). V shed 0 bases and J shed 5 bases, with 23 bases lying between them. Germline V CDR1 and CDR2: SGHDN, FVKESK. The length of the CDR3 is 19 residues. The DNA for the CDR3 is TGTGCCAGCAGCCAAGAATGGCAAGGACAACCCAAAGCGCGAAACACCATATATTTT. Encoded protein: CASSQEWQGQPKARNTIYF.

The rearrangement uses TRBV6-1 and TRBJ2-1; TRBD2 aligns across 8 bases. With 10 bases clipped from V and 2 bases from J, the junction kept 7 bases outside the gene matches. This CDR3 is 14 amino acids long. The germline V gene encodes CDR1 MNHNS and CDR2 SASEGT. This CDR3 is CAIRLAGPYNEQFF. In DNA, the CDR3 is TGTGCCATCCGCTTAGCGGGACCCTACAATGAGCAGTTCTTC.

The chain recombines TRBV7-2 with TRBJ1-1; tentatively, D is TRBD1 (5 bases). V was shortened by 5 bases and J by 5 bases, with 15 bases between the two germline ends. This CDR3 is 14 amino acids long. Germline V gene sequence: CDR1 SGHTA, CDR2 FQGNSA. CDR3 sequence: CASSRGGTLTEAFF. The CDR3 coding sequence is TGTGCCAGCAGCCGGGGCGGGACGCTTACTGAAGCTTTCTTT. Based on the CDR3 plus reference TRBV7-2 and TRBJ1-1, the full variable domain is GAGVSQSPSNKVTEKGKDVELRCDPISGHTALYWYRQSLGQGLEFLIYFQGNSAPDKSGLPSDRFSAERTGGSVSTLTIQRTQQEDSAVYLCASSRGGTLTEAFFGQGTRLTVV.

As concerns this clone: In the same sample, other DNA sequences code for this CDR3. The chain recombines TRBV11-2 with TRBJ2-3, with 9 bases fitting TRBD1. CDR1 is SGHAT and CDR2 is FQNNGV in the germline V gene. Losses at the gene ends were 4 bases for V and 1 base for J; bases not matched to a gene: 0. This CDR3 region has 14 residues. CDR3 coding DNA: TGTGCCAGCAGCTGGGACAGGGGCACAGATACGCAGTATTTT. It encodes CASSWDRGTDTQYF.

This chain joins TRBV14 and TRBJ1-6, with TRBD1 as a possible D gene (6 bases). There are 14 residues in the CDR3. The germline V and J ends were trimmed by 1 base and 10 bases, with 11 bases remaining between them. The germline gives CDR1 SGHDN, CDR2 FVKESK. CDR3 nucleotides: TGTGCCAGCAGCCAAGGACAGGCGTCCTCACCCCTCCACTTT. This gives the protein CASSQGQASSPLHF.

The genes are TRBV4-3 and TRBJ2-6, with no clear D. The V end was cut by 4 bases, the J end by 2 bases, with 6 bases between. The CDR3 has 14 amino acids. Germline V gene lookup returns CDR1 LGHNA and CDR2 YSLEER. CDR3: CASSPRTGANVLTF. The CDR3, as DNA: TGCGCCAGCAGCCCTCGGACTGGGGCCAACGTCCTGACTTTC.

This clone was counted a few times. J is TRBJ1-1 and V is TRBV5-1, with D hard to call. CDR1 and CDR2 from the germline V gene are SGHRS and YFSETQ. V dropped 0 bases and J dropped 4 bases, with 10 bases sitting between them. The CDR3 totals 14 residues. The CDR3 loop reads CASSLVQEGTEAFF. The CDR3 DNA is TGCGCCAGCAGCTTGGTTCAGGAGGGCACTGAAGCTTTCTTT.